Sequencing of this T cell receptor (beta chain) was carried out in a study of blood T cell repertoires in COVID-19. Looked up from germline, CDR1 is SGHRS and CDR2 is YFSETQ. CDR3 length: 16 residues. Trimming at V came to 2 bases and at J to 5 bases, leaving 12 bases not matched to a gene. Sequencing was performed with immunoSEQ multiplex PCR; in TCRdb, only in-frame clones are kept and a portion is missing. The sample contains approximately 300,000 clones, about 82% of which appear only once. The rearrangement links TRBV5-1 to TRBJ2-7, with 8 bases matching TRBD1. Sequenced input: peripheral blood. The source is a woman between 50 and 59 years old with acute or convalescent COVID-19. CDR3: CASSFYGQGALDEQYF. The CDR3 nucleotides are TGCGCCAGCAGCTTTTATGGTCAGGGGGCTTTGGACGAGCAGTACTTC.